These 22 T cell receptor beta chains were all obtained from the same sample, sequenced in a study of PD-1 blockade in classical Hodgkin lymphoma. The table came from immunoSEQ multiplex PCR; TCRdb's copy has only in-frame clones and leaves some out. Among about 30,000 clones listed, approximately 74% were seen once. Each patient's relapse followed autologous stem cell transplantation, and brentuximab vedotin exposure varied. The sequenced sample was peripheral blood mononuclear cells (PBMCs), obtained before the second cycle of nivolumab. These receptors came from a human donor with classical Hodgkin lymphoma.

This sequence joins TRBV7-8 and TRBJ1-2, with D hard to call. CDR3 length: 14 amino acids. V was cut by 0 bases and J by 4 bases, with 9 bases left in between. The germline gives CDR1 SGHVS, CDR2 FQNEAQ. CDR3 nucleotides: TGTGCCAGCAGCTTAGCTCAAGACTTCTATGGCTACACCTTC. Its protein product is CASSLAQDFYGYTF.

This clone was detected a few times. This CDR3 is CASSLTRVNGELFF. As DNA, the CDR3 is TGTGCCAGCAGTCTTACGAGGGTGAACGGGGAGCTGTTTTTT. The chain employs TRBV14 and TRBJ2-2; weak D call: TRBD2 (5 bases). The CDR3 covers 14 residues. V shed 6 bases and J shed 7 bases, with 15 bases lying between them. Germline lookup yields CDR1 SGHDN and CDR2 FVKESK.

This clone ranks as medium-sized (0.01 to 0.1%). The rearrangement links TRBV7-6 to TRBJ1-6; 9 bases are shared with TRBD1. The germline gives CDR1 SGHVS, CDR2 FNYEAQ. V dropped 3 bases and J dropped 10; count of bases not matched to a gene: 7. This CDR3 has 15 amino acids. The CDR3 coding sequence is TGTGCCAGCAGCTTCGCCGGGACAGGGAAGTCACCCCTCCACTTT. Its protein product is CASSFAGTGKSPLHF. Combining the CDR3 with reference TRBV7-6 and TRBJ1-6 gives the whole variable domain GAGVSQSPRYKVTKRGQDVALRCDPISGHVSLYWYRQALGQGPEFLTYFNYEAQQDKSGLPNDRFSAERPEGSISTLTIQRTEQRDSAMYRCASSFAGTGKSPLHFGNGTRLTVT.

The chain uses TRBV28 and TRBJ1-2; 9 bases map to TRBD1. The CDR3 totals 13 residues. V was pared by 11 bases and J by 8 bases, with 12 bases of the junction left unmatched. Germline V gene data show CDR1 as MDHEN and CDR2 as SYDVKM. CDR3 in DNA: TGTGCCGGCTCCTACAGGGGGCTAGGAGGCTACACCTTC. Residues: CAGSYRGLGGYTF.

Written as DNA, the CDR3 is TGCGCCAGCAGCTTGGACAGGGGCGGCACTGAAGCTTTCTTT. The encoded protein is CASSLDRGGTEAFF. The chain employs TRBV5-1 and TRBJ1-1; 7 nucleotides match TRBD1. Germline CDR1 and CDR2: SGHRS and YFSETQ. The CDR3 runs to 14 residues. V dropped 0 bases and J dropped 4; count of bases not matched to a gene: 3. The full variable domain, with the rest looked up from reference TRBV5-1 and TRBJ1-1, is KAGVTQTPRYLIKTRGQQVTLSCSPISGHRSVSWYQQTPGQGLQFLFEYFSETQRNKGNFPGRFSGRQFSNSRSEMNVSTLELGDSALYLCASSLDRGGTEAFFGQGTRLTVV.

The chain couples TRBV27 to TRBJ1-2; weak D call: TRBD1 (5 bases). This CDR3 has 14 residues. Germline CDR1 reads MNHEY; CDR2 reads SMNVEV (reference sequence). Trimming cost V 0 bases and J 2 bases, with 7 bases left between them. The CDR3 coding sequence is TGTGCCAGCAGTTTATCGGCAGGGAACTATGGCTACACCTTC. It yields the protein CASSLSAGNYGYTF.

As DNA, the CDR3 is TGTGCCAGCAGCAATACACAGGGTGACGAGACCCAGTACTTC. Translated: CASSNTQGDETQYF. V is TRBV7-3 and J is TRBJ2-5, with D maybe TRBD1 (6 bases). Germline V lookup: CDR1 SGHTA, CDR2 FQGTGA. This CDR3 has 14 amino acids. Between the trimmed V and J ends, which lost 5 bases and 5 bases, there was a span of 15 bases.

This clone was detected once. This chain connects TRBV7-6 to TRBJ1-2; maybe TRBD1 (5 bases). V dropped 1 base and J dropped 1 base, with 10 bases sitting between them. Germline-derived CDR1 and CDR2 are SGHVS and FNYEAQ. The CDR3 is made up of 15 amino acids. CDR3 DNA: TGTGCCAGCAGCTTAGGACGGGACGGTAACTATGGCTACACCTTC. Translation gives CASSLGRDGNYGYTF.

This clone showed up just once. This chain uses TRBV4-2 with TRBJ2-5; 8 positions match TRBD1. V gave up 1 base and J gave up 5 bases; unmatched junction bases: 6. The CDR3 totals 15 residues. Germline V gene lookup returns CDR1 LGHNA and CDR2 YNFKEQ. This chain's CDR3 is CASSQVPGGHETQYF. The CDR3, as DNA: TGTGCCAGCAGCCAAGTCCCAGGGGGCCACGAGACCCAGTACTTC.

The chain combines TRBV28 with TRBJ1-2; a weak D match, TRBD1 (5 bases). Deletions cut 3 bases from V and 3 bases from J, with 8 bases between. The germline gives CDR1 MDHEN, CDR2 SYDVKM. CDR3 length equals 13 residues. CDR3: CASSFARDYGYTF. The CDR3 DNA reads as TGTGCCAGCAGTTTTGCCAGGGACTATGGCTACACCTTC.

This chain joins TRBV2 and TRBJ1-3; 9 bases match TRBD1. V lost 5 bases and J lost 0; bases outside the gene matches: 5. CDR1 and CDR2 (germline): SNHLY, FYNNEI. The CDR3 contains 16 residues. CDR3 protein: CASSTWTGDSGNTIYF. Written as DNA, the CDR3 is TGTGCCAGCAGTACCTGGACAGGGGACTCTGGAAACACCATATATTTT.

V usage is TRBV2 and J usage is TRBJ1-2, with 8 positions matching TRBD1. The CDR3 length is 14 residues. After removal of 6 bases from V and 3 bases from J, the junction contained 6 bases not matched to a gene. Germline V CDR1 and CDR2: SNHLY, FYNNEI. The CDR3 DNA reads as TGTGCCAGCAGCGGACAGGGCGTTGACTATGGCTACACCTTC. This sequence encodes CASSGQGVDYGYTF.

The chain recombines TRBV29-1 with TRBJ2-3; D gene ambiguous. The germline gives CDR1 SQVTM, CDR2 ANQGSEA. V shed 0 bases and J shed 11 bases, with 12 bases lying between them. CDR3 size: 12 residues. CDR3 amino acids: CSVEEGIPQQYF. CDR3 coding DNA: TGCAGCGTTGAAGAGGGGATCCCGCAGCAGTATTTT.

The chain links TRBV28 to TRBJ1-1; D unclear. There are 15 residues in the CDR3. Trimming cost V 5 bases and J 0 bases, with 13 bases left between them. Germline assignment: CDR1 MDHEN and CDR2 SYDVKM. The CDR3 is CASSQLGPMNTEAFF. DNA for the CDR3: TGTGCCAGCAGTCAACTCGGACCCATGAACACTGAAGCTTTCTTT.

The chain is built from TRBV28 and TRBJ2-3; TRBD2 might be the D (7 bases). The V and J ends lost 2 bases and 5 bases respectively, with 20 bases between them. The CDR3 contains 17 residues. The germline gives CDR1 MDHEN, CDR2 SYDVKM. CDR3 sequence reads: CASSLGVEGGGVDTQYF. The CDR3 DNA is TGTGCCAGCAGTTTAGGCGTCGAGGGGGGGGGCGTAGATACGCAGTATTTT.

There are a few counts of this clone. The chain combines TRBV6-5 with TRBJ1-5, with D possibly being TRBD1 (5 bases). Germline CDR1 is MNHEY and CDR2 is SVGAGI. This CDR3 is 15 amino acids long. With 4 bases removed from V and 5 bases from J, the gap between germline ends came to 15 bases. CDR3 in amino acids: CASSSGTGPDQPQHF. The CDR3, as DNA: TGTGCCAGCAGTTCTGGTACAGGACCCGATCAGCCCCAGCATTTT.

The chain recombines TRBV7-2 with TRBJ2-3, with 11 bases fitting TRBD2. The CDR3 length is 20 residues. In germline, CDR1 is SGHTA, CDR2 FQGNSA. Unmatched junction bases numbered 13, after V lost 0 bases and J lost 2 bases. CDR3 region: CASSLALVGSGGVDTDTQYF. In DNA, the CDR3 is TGTGCCAGCAGCTTAGCCCTCGTTGGTAGCGGGGGGGTTGACACAGATACGCAGTATTTT.

Only one count was recorded for this clone. V is TRBV5-6 and J is TRBJ2-7; D not resolved. The CDR3 sequence is 15 residues long. V lost 4 bases, J lost 0 bases, and 14 bases lay in between. Germline assignment: CDR1 SGHDT and CDR2 YYEEEE. The chain's CDR3 is CASSLEFLSSYEQYF. The CDR3 nucleotides read TGTGCCAGCAGCCTGGAATTTCTGAGCTCCTACGAGCAGTACTTC.

CDR3 residues: CASSLRGDTEAFF. For the CDR3, the DNA is TGTGCCAGCAGTTTAAGGGGCGACACTGAAGCTTTCTTT. The chain has TRBV6-5 and TRBJ1-1; the D gene is possibly TRBD1 (5 bases). V lost 4 bases, J lost 3 bases, and 9 bases lay in between. There are 13 residues in the CDR3. From germline, CDR1 is MNHEY and CDR2 SVGAGI.

This chain uses TRBV28 with TRBJ2-4; D not certain. Germline V gene sequence: CDR1 MDHEN, CDR2 SYDVKM. Trimming stripped 2 bases from V and 0 bases from J, with 14 bases between. This CDR3 is built from 17 residues. The CDR3 DNA reads as TGTGCCAGCAGTTTAAGGGCAGAGCTCCTAGCCAAAAACATTCAGTACTTC. Translation gives CASSLRAELLAKNIQYF. The entire variable domain, with the rest obtained from reference TRBV28 and TRBJ2-4, is as follows: DVKVTQSSRYLVKRTGEKVFLECVQDMDHENMFWYRQDPGLGLRLIYFSYDVKMKEKGDIPEGYSVSREKKERFSLILESASTNQTSMYLCASSLRAELLAKNIQYFGAGTRLSVL.

This chain connects TRBV28 to TRBJ1-4, with 10 bases that match TRBD1. CDR1 MDHEN and CDR2 SYDVKM come from the germline V gene. This CDR3 region has 16 residues. Trimming took 2 bases from V and 5 from J; bases not matched to a gene: 5. The CDR3 spells CASSLPGQGENEKLFF. Written as DNA, the CDR3 is TGTGCCAGCAGTTTACCCGGACAGGGGGAAAATGAAAAACTGTTTTTT.

The chain is built from TRBV4-2 and TRBJ1-2; no clear D gene. Trimming took 0 bases from V and 6 from J, leaving 5 bases between them. The CDR3 has 12 residues. The germline CDR1 and CDR2 sequences are LGHNA and YNFKEQ. In DNA, the CDR3 is TGTGCCAGCAGCCAAGATGTGGATGGCTACACCTTC. Residues: CASSQDVDGYTF.